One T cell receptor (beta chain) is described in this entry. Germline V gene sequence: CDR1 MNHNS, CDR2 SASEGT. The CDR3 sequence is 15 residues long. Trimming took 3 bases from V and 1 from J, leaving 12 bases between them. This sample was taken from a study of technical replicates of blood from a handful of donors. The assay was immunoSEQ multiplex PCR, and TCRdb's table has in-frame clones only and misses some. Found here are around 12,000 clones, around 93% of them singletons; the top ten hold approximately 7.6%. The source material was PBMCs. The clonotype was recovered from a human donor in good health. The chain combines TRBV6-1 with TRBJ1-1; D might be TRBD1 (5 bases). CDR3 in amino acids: CASSDQGATNTEAFF. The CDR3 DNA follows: TGTGCCAGCAGTGATCAGGGCGCGACGAACACTGAAGCTTTCTTT.